This TCR beta chain originates from a study of post-analysis software for immune sequencing data (dated by TCRdb to 2013 to 2016). A note on the overall study: Disease courses on record covered relapsing-remitting, secondary progressive and progressive-relapsing multiple sclerosis, though some patients had no subtype annotation. A subset of samples was prepared in parallel using single-end sample barcoding, then pooled and co-amplified after Illumina adapter ligation. The patient repertoires were set against about 12 previously published healthy control repertoires from donors whose ages ranged from roughly 6 to 27 years.

TCR beta repertoires were profiled from peripheral blood of over 10 young patients with multiple sclerosis to demonstrate the VDJtools post-analysis software. The patients with multiple sclerosis were children and adolescents between about 6 and 16 years of age. Libraries were made using PCR. The sample was run on an Illumina HiSeq 2500. Unique molecular identifiers were incorporated into TCR beta cDNA libraries to reduce PCR and sequencing biases. Roughly 500,000 cDNA molecules were obtained per 1 to 10 million input T cells, so each molecule approximated one T cell. The patient libraries were prepared and sequenced with the same protocol used for the earlier healthy control dataset. Within a given batch, samples were prepared together, multiplexed and sequenced on the same HiSeq lane. The authors' pipeline ran thus. MIGEC was used to process the raw barcoded reads, and molecular identifier groups with only a single read were discarded before consensus assembly and CDR3 extraction. Clonotype tables were post-analysed with VDJtools, normalizing diversity by down-sampling all datasets to the smallest sample size. To correct batch-related cross-sample contamination, repertoire overlap clustering matched CDR3 amino acid sequences but not nucleotide sequences. TCRdb itself trimmed the public reads at Q25 with fastp, ran MiXCR and retained productive beta chains. Merged by CDR3 protein, the rows form single entries marked with the most common genes and DNA. In this record, the V and J calls reflect TCRdb's handling and not the investigators' own analysis. In all, the sample holds hundreds of thousands of distinct CDR3 sequences, and about 60% of those were seen once. Jointly, the top ten make up about 11% of the sample.

Comments on this clonotype: Its recognized antigen is unknown. There are no base qualities to consult, and no much larger clone falls within one base.

The research as a whole found: Strong co-clustering of samples prepared in the same batch was shown by direct clustering with F measure, prompting a batch-effect correction. The control group was slightly older than the multiple sclerosis patient group. Patients showed significantly higher frequencies than controls for about 5 TRBV segments, among them TRBV5-6, TRBV5-1 and TRBV20-1. Multiple sclerosis patients had significantly lower normalized Chao1 diversity than controls, a result that suggests substantial peripheral T-cell clonal expansion.

Taken from cysteine to phenylalanine, the CDR3 has 16 residues. This entry keeps only the CDR3 DNA: 48 bases, framed from base 1. Looking up the germline V gene yields CDR1 SQVTM and CDR2 ANQGSEA. Relative to germline, V is missing 6 bases and J is missing 11 bases, with 20 bases of the junction outside any gene match. This clonotype originated in a girl aged 2 to 9 with multiple sclerosis. The chain links TRBV29-1 with TRBJ2-5, and 11 junctional nucleotides match TRBD2. Material: blood. The sequenced DNA: TGCAGCGTCCGCCTCGGGATAGCGGGAGGGCCCAGGGAGCAGTACTTC. This codes for CSVRLGIAGGPREQYF.